The rows below give T cell receptor beta chains drawn from one sample of a study of blood T cell repertoires in COVID-19. The method was immunoSEQ multiplex PCR; TCRdb's version includes in-frame clones alone and lacks a portion of them. The sample includes some 25,000 clones, 70% to 90% of them seen just once. The sequenced material came from peripheral blood. These receptors were collected from a man aged 70-80 years with COVID-19, enrolled during active disease. Both conserved end residues are part of each CDR3. The D gene is left open where the match is weak. Size is stated for part of the rows, as once, few or many counts, or as a class when the clone is expanded.

d_gene	abundance	v_gene	j_gene	CDR3aa	CDR3nt
TRBD1	few	TRBV6-4	TRBJ2-3	CASSLDRGSDTQYF	TGTGCCAGCAGTTTGGACAGGGGTTCAGATACGCAGTATTTT
TRBD2	.	TRBV5-1	TRBJ2-5	CASRPGLASSWETQYF	TGCGCCAGCAGGCCGGGACTAGCTAGTTCTTGGGAGACCCAGTACTTC
.	.	TRBV5-8	TRBJ2-3	CASSLKGRESDTQYF	TGTGCCAGCAGCTTGAAGGGTCGGGAATCAGATACGCAGTATTTT
.	.	TRBV18	TRBJ1-1	CASSPGQVDTAAFF	TGTGCCAGCTCACCAGGTCAGGTGGACACAGCAGCTTTCTTT
.	.	TRBV5-1	TRBJ2-3	CASVDTRSTDTQYF	TGCGCCAGCGTTGATACGCGGAGCACAGATACGCAGTATTTT
TRBD1	.	TRBV7-2	TRBJ2-1	CASSPRTGNEQFF	TGTGCCAGCAGCCCCCGGACAGGGAATGAGCAGTTCTTC
TRBD1	.	TRBV13	TRBJ2-7	CASSPPGQEIYEQYF	TGTGCCAGCAGCCCACCCGGACAGGAGATCTACGAGCAGTACTTC
.	.	TRBV9	TRBJ2-3	CASSVDLGGSDTQYF	TGTGCCAGCAGCGTAGACCTTGGGGGGTCAGATACGCAGTATTTT
.	.	TRBV14	TRBJ1-1	CASSLQGITEAFF	TGTGCCAGCAGCCTACAGGGTATCACTGAAGCTTTCTTT
TRBD1	.	TRBV7-9	TRBJ1-1	CASSLTGDTEAFF	TGTGCCAGCAGCTTGACAGGGGACACTGAAGCTTTCTTT
TRBD1	.	TRBV5-5	TRBJ1-1	CASSSRGPPAIVAFF	TGTGCCAGCAGCTCAAGGGGGCCCCCTGCTATCGTGGCTTTCTTT
.	once	TRBV3-1/TRBV3-2	TRBJ2-5	CASSRAYGETQYF	TGTGCCAGCAGCCGAGCCTACGGAGAGACCCAGTACTTC
.	.	TRBV7-8	TRBJ1-1	CASSLAYRENTEAFF	TGTGCCAGCAGCTTAGCGTACAGGGAGAACACTGAAGCTTTCTTT
.	.	TRBV7-9	TRBJ1-1	CASSFRGNTEAFF	TGTGCCAGCAGCTTTAGGGGAAACACTGAAGCTTTCTTT
.	.	TRBV19	TRBJ1-2	CASRLPGNYGYTF	TGTGCCAGTAGGTTACCAGGGAACTATGGCTACACCTTC
.	.	TRBV4-2	TRBJ1-3	CASSQAEAAGNTIYF	TGTGCCAGCAGCCAAGCTGAGGCAGCTGGAAACACCATATATTTT
.	.	TRBV5-1	TRBJ1-1	CASSLSMNTEAFF	TGCGCCAGCAGCTTATCCATGAACACTGAAGCTTTCTTT
TRBD2	.	TRBV18	TRBJ2-5	CASSPGYGAGGETQYF	TGTGCCAGCTCACCAGGGTACGGAGCGGGAGGGGAGACCCAGTACTTC
TRBD1	.	TRBV19	TRBJ2-1	CASSTPKQGNEQFF	TGTGCCAGTAGTACTCCCAAACAGGGGAATGAGCAGTTCTTC
.	.	TRBV18	TRBJ1-2	CASSPLQGDGYTF	TGTGCCAGCTCACCATTACAGGGTGATGGCTACACCTTC